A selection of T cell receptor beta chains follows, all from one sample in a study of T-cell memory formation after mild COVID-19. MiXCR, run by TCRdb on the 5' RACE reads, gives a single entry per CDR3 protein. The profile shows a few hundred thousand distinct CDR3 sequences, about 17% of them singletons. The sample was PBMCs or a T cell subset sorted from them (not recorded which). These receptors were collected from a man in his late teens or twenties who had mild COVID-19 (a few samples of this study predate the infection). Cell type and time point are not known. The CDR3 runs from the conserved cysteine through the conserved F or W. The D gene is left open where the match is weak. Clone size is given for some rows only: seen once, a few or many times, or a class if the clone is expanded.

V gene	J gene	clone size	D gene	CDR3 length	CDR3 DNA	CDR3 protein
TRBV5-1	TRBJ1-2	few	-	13	TGCGCCAGCAGCGGTTCTGACGAGTATGGCTACACCTTC	CASSGSDEYGYTF
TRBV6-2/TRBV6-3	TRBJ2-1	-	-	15	TGTGCCAGCAGCCCACGGTCAGTTTCCTACAATGAGCAGTTCTTC	CASSPRSVSYNEQFF
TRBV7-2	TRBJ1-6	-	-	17	TGTGCCAGCAGCTTAGCACGGGGCCTCTCCTATAATTCACCCCTCCACTTT	CASSLARGLSYNSPLHF
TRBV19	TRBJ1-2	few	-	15	TGTGCCAGTAGTATTTACGGGGGCAGCTACTATGGCTACACCTTC	CASSIYGGSYYGYTF
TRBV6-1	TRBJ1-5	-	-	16	TGTGCCAGTACCTGGTATGCCGTTTATAGCAATCAGCCCCAGCATTTT	CASTWYAVYSNQPQHF
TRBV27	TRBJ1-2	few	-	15	TGTGCCAGCAGTTCTCTCAGAGGGAGGATCAATGGCTACACCTTC	CASSSLRGRINGYTF
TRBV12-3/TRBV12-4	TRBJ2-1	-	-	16	TGTGCCAGCAGTTTAGTCGGAGGGTGGGGGGCCAATGAGCAGTTCTTC	CASSLVGGWGANEQFF
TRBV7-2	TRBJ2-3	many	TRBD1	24	TGTGCCAGCAGCTTAGAAGCGGCGGGACAGGCCGTCGTTGGTGCTCAGGGGTTCACAGATACGCAGTATTTT	CASSLEAAGQAVVGAQGFTDTQYF
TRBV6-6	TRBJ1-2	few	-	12	TGTGCCAGCAGTTCGCAAGGGGACGGCTACACCTTC	CASSSQGDGYTF
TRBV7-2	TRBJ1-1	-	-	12	TGTGCCAGCAGCGTGAGGGCCACTGAAGCTTTCTTT	CASSVRATEAFF
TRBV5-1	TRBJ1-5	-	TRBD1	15	TGCGCCAGCAGCGTAGAAGGGGGCTCGGATCAGCCCCAGCATTTT	CASSVEGGSDQPQHF
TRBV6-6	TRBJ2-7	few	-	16	TGTGCCAGCAGTTACTCGACAGACCTTATACTGGGCGAGCAGTACTTC	CASSYSTDLILGEQYF
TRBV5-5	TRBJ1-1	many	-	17	TGTGCCAGCACAAGCCAGGCGGGCGCTCCTATGAACACTGAAGCTTTCTTT	CASTSQAGAPMNTEAFF
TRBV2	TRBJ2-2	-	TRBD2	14	TGTGCCAGCAGGCCCACTAGCGAAGCCGGGGAGCTGTTTTTT	CASRPTSEAGELFF
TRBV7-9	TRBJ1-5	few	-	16	TGTGCCAGCAGCGGGACCGGGGGGCGCAGCAATCAGCCCCAGCATTTT	CASSGTGGRSNQPQHF
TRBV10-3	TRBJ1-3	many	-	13	TGTGCCAGTATTCCAGCGTCCGGAAACACCATATATTTT	CASIPASGNTIYF
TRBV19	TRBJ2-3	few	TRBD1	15	TGTGCCAGTAGTATCCGTGACAGGGAGCTAGATACGCAGTATTTT	CASSIRDRELDTQYF
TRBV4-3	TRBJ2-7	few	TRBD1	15	TGCGCCAGCAGCCAAGATGGGACAGGGTTATACGAGCAGTACTTC	CASSQDGTGLYEQYF
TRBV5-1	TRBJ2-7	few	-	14	TGCGCCAGCGCGGCCGGCGGCCACTCCTACGAGCAGTACTTC	CASAAGGHSYEQYF
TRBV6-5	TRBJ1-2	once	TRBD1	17	TGTGCCAGCAGAACCCCGGGACAGGGACCCCTTTACTATGGCTACACCTTC	CASRTPGQGPLYYGYTF
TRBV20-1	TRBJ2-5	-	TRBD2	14	TGCAGTGCAAGCGGGGGGGCCGGAGGGGAGACCCAGTACTTC	CSASGGAGGETQYF
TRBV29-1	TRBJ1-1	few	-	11	TGCAGCGTTGACGGCAGCTATGAAGCTTTCTTT	CSVDGSYEAFF
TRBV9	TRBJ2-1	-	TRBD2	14	TGTGCCAGCAATAGCGGGGGTCCCTCCAATGAGCAGTTCTTC	CASNSGGPSNEQFF
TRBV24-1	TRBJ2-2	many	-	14	TGTGCCACCAGATCGGCTAGGCAGGCCGGGGAGCTGTTTTTT	CATRSARQAGELFF